A selection of T cell receptor beta chains follows, all from one sample in a study of Graves' ophthalmopathy and Graves' hyperthyroidism. From the multiplex PCR reads, TCRdb called clonotypes with MiXCR, one entry per CDR3 protein. In the table there are some 350,000 distinct CDR3 sequences, 17% of which are singletons. Sample: peripheral blood. Receptor source: an adult woman with stable Graves' hyperthyroidism. Both conserved end residues are part of each CDR3. D genes are given only for firm matches. Clone size is shown for a subset of rows, as once, few, many or a class of expanded clone.

j_call: TRBJ1-5; d_call: -; v_call: TRBV30; clone_size: many; cdr3_nt: TGTGCCTGGACCGACAATCTCAATCAGCCCCAGCATTTT; cdr3_aa: CAWTDNLNQPQHF
j_call: TRBJ1-2; d_call: -; v_call: TRBV10-2; clone_size: many; cdr3_nt: TGCGCCAGTCACTCATCCGGACGGCACTATGGCTACACCTTC; cdr3_aa: CASHSSGRHYGYTF
j_call: TRBJ1-3; d_call: -; v_call: TRBV12-3/TRBV12-4; clone_size: many; cdr3_nt: TGTGCCAGCAGACCGCAGGGATTTGGCGGAAACACCATATATTTT; cdr3_aa: CASRPQGFGGNTIYF
j_call: TRBJ1-1; d_call: TRBD1; v_call: TRBV29-1; clone_size: many; cdr3_nt: TGCAGCGGGGGACAGGTGAACACTGAAGCTTTCTTT; cdr3_aa: CSGGQVNTEAFF
j_call: TRBJ2-7; d_call: TRBD1; v_call: TRBV7-2; clone_size: many; cdr3_nt: TGTGCCAGCAGCCTGGACAGGGAATCCTACGAGCAGTACTTC; cdr3_aa: CASSLDRESYEQYF
j_call: TRBJ2-7; d_call: -; v_call: TRBV6-1; clone_size: -; cdr3_nt: TGTGCCAGCAGTGAACGACAGGTATCCAACGAGCAGTACTTC; cdr3_aa: CASSERQVSNEQYF
j_call: TRBJ2-5; d_call: -; v_call: TRBV5-5; clone_size: -; cdr3_nt: TGTGCCAGCAGCTTGGACTATTACCAAGAGACCCAGTACTTC; cdr3_aa: CASSLDYYQETQYF
j_call: TRBJ2-2; d_call: -; v_call: TRBV12-3/TRBV12-4; clone_size: many; cdr3_nt: TGTGCCAGCAGTTTCCAGGAATTCACCGGGGAGCTGTTTTTT; cdr3_aa: CASSFQEFTGELFF
j_call: TRBJ1-5; d_call: TRBD1; v_call: TRBV2; clone_size: many; cdr3_nt: TGTGCCAGCAGTATAACAGGGGGCGCAAGCAATCAGCCCCAGCATTTT; cdr3_aa: CASSITGGASNQPQHF
j_call: TRBJ2-3; d_call: -; v_call: TRBV12-3/TRBV12-4; clone_size: few; cdr3_nt: TGTGCCAGCAGGAGGGCGGATACGCAGTATTTT; cdr3_aa: CASRRADTQYF
j_call: TRBJ2-2; d_call: TRBD2; v_call: TRBV3-1; clone_size: -; cdr3_nt: TGTGCCAGCAGCAGCGGGGGCACCAACGGGGCCGGGGAGCTGTTTTTT; cdr3_aa: CASSSGGTNGAGELFF